The 22 T cell receptor beta chains below come from one sample, sequenced in a study of OX40 agonist ivuxolimab in advanced cancers. Library generation was performed with the immunoSEQ multiplex PCR assay. TCRdb mirrors the immuneACCESS table, restricted to in-frame sequences. Some clones are absent from its copies; in checked studies, under half trace to an unresolved V gene, and the reason for the others is unknown. Present in this sample are fewer than 85,000 clones, approximately 84% of which were seen just once. The biggest ten clones account for just under 7% of the sample. The starting material was CD4+ or CD8+ T cells sorted from blood, obtained in a trial of the OX40 agonist ivuxolimab. The receptor set was obtained from an adult with an advanced solid tumor such as melanoma, head and neck, liver or kidney cancer.

The V and J genes are TRBV28 and TRBJ2-5; D might be TRBD2 (6 bases). The CDR3 contains 15 residues. Trimming pared 5 bases from V and 4 bases from J, leaving 17 bases between. The germline gives CDR1 MDHEN, CDR2 SYDVKM. The CDR3 here is CASSHPAGSGETQYF. Written as DNA, the CDR3 is TGTGCCAGCAGTCATCCGGCGGGGTCAGGAGAGACCCAGTACTTC.

The rearrangement uses TRBV4-2 and TRBJ2-7; D might be TRBD1 (7 bases). The CDR3 contains 16 residues. CDR1 and CDR2 (germline): LGHNA, YNFKEQ. Trimming took off 0 bases at V and 5 bases at J, with 17 bases between the two ends. DNA of the CDR3: TGTGCCAGCAGCCAAGAGGGCGGGGACAGCACGCACGAGCAGTACTTC. Amino acid sequence: CASSQEGGDSTHEQYF.

This chain uses TRBV9 with TRBJ2-7; D unresolved. Germline-derived CDR1 and CDR2 are SGDLS and YYNGEE. The CDR3 is 13 amino acids. Trimming cost V 0 bases and J 10 bases, with 14 bases left between them. This chain's CDR3 is CASSVEVKGRQYF. The CDR3 nucleotides are TGTGCCAGCAGCGTAGAAGTTAAGGGTAGACAGTACTTC.

This chain joins TRBV7-3 and TRBJ1-1, with D unclear. V gave up 3 bases and J gave up 1 base, with 6 bases separating them. The CDR3 contains 13 residues. Germline loops: CDR1 SGHTA, CDR2 FQGTGA. CDR3 sequence (DNA): TGTGCCAGCAGCTTGCAGCCGAACACTGAAGCTTTCTTT. Translation gives CASSLQPNTEAFF.

This chain links TRBV19 with TRBJ1-5; a possible D gene is TRBD1 (5 bases). The CDR3 length is 15 residues. In germline, CDR1 is LNHDA, CDR2 SQIVND (reference sequence). Trimming left V 7 bases short and J 1 base short, with 14 bases between. CDR3: CASKMTGPSNQPQHF. The CDR3 bases are TGTGCCAGTAAAATGACGGGGCCGAGCAATCAGCCCCAGCATTTT.

V is TRBV10-3 and J is TRBJ1-2; D unresolved. With 8 bases removed from V and 3 bases from J, the gap between germline ends came to 10 bases. The CDR3 spans 12 residues. From germline, CDR1 is ENHRY and CDR2 SYGVKD. The CDR3 reads CAISGEHYGYTF. The CDR3 bases are TGTGCCATCTCGGGAGAACACTATGGCTACACCTTC.

V gene TRBV5-4 combines with J gene TRBJ1-1; D is unresolved. There are 13 residues in the CDR3. Germline V gene lookup returns CDR1 SGHNT and CDR2 YYREEE (reference sequence). The V and J ends lost 2 bases and 0 bases respectively, with 5 bases between them. This CDR3 reads CASSFDVNTEAFF. Here the CDR3 DNA reads TGTGCCAGCAGCTTTGACGTGAACACTGAAGCTTTCTTT.

This chain uses TRBV7-9 with TRBJ2-7; 12 bases match TRBD2. V gave up 5 bases and J gave up 2 bases; unmatched junction bases: 4. The CDR3 consists of 15 residues. CDR1 is SEHNR and CDR2 is FQNEAQ in the germline V gene (reference sequence). For the CDR3, the DNA is TGTGCCAGCAGCCCCCGACTAGCGGGGGCCTACGAGCAGTACTTC. This sequence encodes CASSPRLAGAYEQYF.

The V call is TRBV18, the J call TRBJ2-7, with 11 nucleotides matching TRBD2. The J segment lost 7 bases and the V segment lost 0 bases, leaving 8 bases of the junction unmatched. CDR1 KGHSH and CDR2 LQKENI come from the germline V gene. This CDR3 has 16 residues. The DNA of the CDR3 is TGTGCCAGCTCACCACCGAATAGCGGGAGGGTCCTGGAGCAGTACTTC. Translation gives CASSPPNSGRVLEQYF.

The chain's CDR3 is CASSVGASGGSDTQYF. The CDR3 DNA sequence: TGTGCCAGCAGCGTAGGGGCTAGCGGGGGGTCCGATACGCAGTATTTT. The chain recombines TRBV9 with TRBJ2-3, with 11 nucleotides matching TRBD2. This CDR3 comprises 16 residues. After removal of 0 bases from V and 6 bases from J, the junction contained 6 bases not matched to a gene. CDR1 and CDR2 from the germline V gene are SGDLS and YYNGEE.

As for this clone: Additional DNA sequences in this sample encode the identical CDR3. This chain uses TRBV4-1 with TRBJ1-5; 7 bases align to TRBD1. Germline CDR1 MGHRA, CDR2 YSYEKL. The CDR3 is 16 amino acids. The V gene end was trimmed by 5 bases and the J gene end by 0 bases; junction bases not matched to a gene: 7. The CDR3 sequence is CASSEGTEHSNQPQHF. CDR3 nucleotides: TGCGCCAGCAGCGAGGGGACAGAACATAGCAATCAGCCCCAGCATTTT.

V usage is TRBV7-2 and J usage is TRBJ2-7, with 9 bases fitting TRBD1. V shed 1 base and J 4 bases; nucleotides not matched to a gene: 5. This CDR3 has 15 residues. Germline values: CDR1 SGHTA, CDR2 FQGNSA. The CDR3, as DNA: TGTGCCAGCAGCTTAGAGGGGACAGGGTGGTACGAGCAGTACTTC. Translating gives CASSLEGTGWYEQYF.

V usage is TRBV6-5 and J usage is TRBJ1-4, with 9 bases lining up with TRBD1. This CDR3 has 15 residues. Germline V gives CDR1 MNHEY, CDR2 SVGAGI. V lost 6 bases, J lost 5 bases, and 7 bases stayed unmatched. The CDR3 spells CASRFGQGQNEKLFF. The CDR3 bases are TGTGCCAGCAGATTCGGACAGGGGCAAAATGAAAAACTGTTTTTT.

The chain uses TRBV11-3 and TRBJ2-3, with D possibly being TRBD1 (6 bases). The CDR3 covers 15 residues. Trimming took off 4 bases at V and 1 base at J, with 12 bases between the two ends. The V gene's germline CDR1 is SGHNT and CDR2 YENEEA. The CDR3 DNA reads as TGTGCCAGCAGCTACCAGGGGACGCGCACAGATACGCAGTATTTT. Amino acid sequence: CASSYQGTRTDTQYF.

The chain uses TRBV5-1 and TRBJ2-7; 8 bases are a match to TRBD2. Germline CDR1 SGHRS, CDR2 YFSETQ. This CDR3 comprises 15 residues. J gave up 2 bases and V 2 bases, and 6 bases lay outside the gene matches. The CDR3 loop reads CASSLDSGAAYEQYF. CDR3 sequence (DNA): TGCGCCAGCAGCTTAGATAGCGGGGCCGCCTACGAGCAGTACTTC.

J is TRBJ2-3 and V is TRBV27; D call uncertain. Germline V gene data show CDR1 as MNHEY and CDR2 as SMNVEV (reference sequence). Between the trimmed V and J ends, which lost 2 bases and 1 base, there was a span of 7 bases. This CDR3 spans 14 amino acids. This chain's CDR3 is CASSLRAGTDTQYF. The CDR3 region has the DNA TGTGCCAGCAGTTTACGGGCTGGCACAGATACGCAGTATTTT.

Comment on this clone: An end of the junction does not agree with germline; a read error may underlie this. The chain's CDR3 is CASHLRGNYGHTF. The DNA for the CDR3 is TGTGCCAGCCATTTGCGGGGAAACTATGGCCACACCTTC. V is TRBV2 and J is TRBJ1-2; D is undetermined. Germline loops: CDR1 SNHLY, CDR2 FYNNEI. The length of the CDR3 is 13 residues.

This clone was detected a few times. The chain employs TRBV2 and TRBJ1-2, with D possibly matching TRBD1 (5 bases). The CDR3 consists of 12 residues. Germline V lookup: CDR1 SNHLY, CDR2 FYNNEI. Trimming removed 8 bases from V and 4 bases from J, with 11 bases in between. CDR3 in DNA: TGTGCCAGCGCCGGGACCCTCTATGGCTACACCTTC. It encodes CASAGTLYGYTF.

The rearrangement links TRBV7-8 to TRBJ2-4; D assignment may be TRBD1 or TRBD2 (6 bases each). Trimming removed 1 base from V and 2 bases from J, with 15 bases in between. This CDR3 is 17 amino acids long. Germline V gene data show CDR1 as SGHVS and CDR2 as FQNEAQ. The CDR3 protein is CASSLGTAGGTKNIQYF. CDR3 DNA sequence: TGTGCCAGCAGCTTAGGGACAGCGGGCGGGACCAAAAACATTCAGTACTTC. Using reference TRBV7-8 and TRBJ2-4 for the parts outside the CDR3, the full variable domain is GAGVSQSPRYKVAKRGQDVALRCDPISGHVSLFWYQQALGQGPEFLTYFQNEAQLDKSGLPSDRFFAERPEGSVSTLKIQRTQQEDSAVYLCASSLGTAGGTKNIQYFGAGTRLSVL.

CDR3 bases: TGTGCCTGGAGTCCTGTAGGGCAGGGTGGTCCTGAAGCTTTCTTT. The encoded protein is CAWSPVGQGGPEAFF. The gene calls are TRBV30 and TRBJ1-1; tentatively, D is TRBD1 (5 bases). The CDR3 is 15 amino acids. Germline V gives CDR1 GTSNPN, CDR2 SVGIG (reference sequence). Trimming removed 2 bases at V and 6 bases at J, with 19 bases between.

The chain is built from TRBV6-6 and TRBJ2-7; TRBD2 matches at 8 bases. Per germline, CDR1 MNHNY and CDR2 SVGAGI (reference sequence). The CDR3 covers 14 residues. The V segment lost 4 bases and the J segment 4 bases; nucleotides outside the gene matches: 6. CDR3 in amino acids: CASSFTSGGYEQYF. Written as DNA, the CDR3 is TGTGCCAGCAGTTTTACTAGCGGAGGATACGAGCAGTACTTC.

The rearrangement uses TRBV20-1 and TRBJ1-1; D gene ambiguous. Trimming shortened V by 6 bases and J by 8 bases, and 10 bases separated the two germline ends. The CDR3 covers 10 residues. Germline V gene lookup returns CDR1 DFQATT and CDR2 SNEGSKA (reference sequence). DNA for the CDR3: TGCAGTGCACGGACCGTAGAAGCTTTCTTT. The encoded protein is CSARTVEAFF.